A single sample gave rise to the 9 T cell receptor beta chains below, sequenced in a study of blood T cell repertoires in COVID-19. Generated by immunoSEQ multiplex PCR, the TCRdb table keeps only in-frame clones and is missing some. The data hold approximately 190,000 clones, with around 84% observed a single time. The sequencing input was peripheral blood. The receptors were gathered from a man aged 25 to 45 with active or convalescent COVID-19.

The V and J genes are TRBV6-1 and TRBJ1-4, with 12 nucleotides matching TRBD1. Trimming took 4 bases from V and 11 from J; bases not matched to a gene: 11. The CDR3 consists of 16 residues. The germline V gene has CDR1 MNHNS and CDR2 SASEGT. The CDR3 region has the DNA TGTGCCAGCAGTGCCACGGAGGGACAGGGGGCGGTCAAACTGTTTTTT. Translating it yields CASSATEGQGAVKLFF.

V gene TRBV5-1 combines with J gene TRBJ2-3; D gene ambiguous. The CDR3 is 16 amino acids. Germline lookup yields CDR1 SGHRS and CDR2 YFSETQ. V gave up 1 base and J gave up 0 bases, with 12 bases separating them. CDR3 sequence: CASSLNGPPSTDTQYF. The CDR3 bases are TGCGCCAGCAGCTTGAATGGCCCTCCTAGCACAGATACGCAGTATTTT.

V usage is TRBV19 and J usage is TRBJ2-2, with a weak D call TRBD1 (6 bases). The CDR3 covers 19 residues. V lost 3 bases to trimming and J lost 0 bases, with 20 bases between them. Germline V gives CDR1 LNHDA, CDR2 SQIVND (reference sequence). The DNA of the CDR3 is TGTGCCAGTAGTATTACAGGGTTGGGCTCAAAAACGAACACCGGGGAGCTGTTTTTT. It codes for CASSITGLGSKTNTGELFF.

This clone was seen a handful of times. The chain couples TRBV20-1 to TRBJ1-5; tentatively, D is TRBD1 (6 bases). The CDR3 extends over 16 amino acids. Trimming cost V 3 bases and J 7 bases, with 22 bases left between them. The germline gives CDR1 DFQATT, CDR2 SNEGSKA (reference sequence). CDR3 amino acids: CSASNGQRGGSQPQHF. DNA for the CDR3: TGCAGTGCTAGTAACGGACAAAGGGGGGGTAGCCAGCCCCAGCATTTT.

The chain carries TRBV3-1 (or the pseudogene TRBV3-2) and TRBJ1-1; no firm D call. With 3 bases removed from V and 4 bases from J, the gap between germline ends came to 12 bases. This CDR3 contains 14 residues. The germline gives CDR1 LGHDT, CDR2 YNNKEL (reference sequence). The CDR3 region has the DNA TGTGCCAGCAGCCACCGAGCCCCTGGCACTGAAGCTTTCTTT. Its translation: CASSHRAPGTEAFF.

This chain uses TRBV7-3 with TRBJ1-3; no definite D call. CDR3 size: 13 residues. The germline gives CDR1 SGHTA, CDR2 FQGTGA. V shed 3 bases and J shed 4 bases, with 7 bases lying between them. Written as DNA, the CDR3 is TGTGCCAGCAGCTTTGACATCGGAAACACCATATATTTT. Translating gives CASSFDIGNTIYF.

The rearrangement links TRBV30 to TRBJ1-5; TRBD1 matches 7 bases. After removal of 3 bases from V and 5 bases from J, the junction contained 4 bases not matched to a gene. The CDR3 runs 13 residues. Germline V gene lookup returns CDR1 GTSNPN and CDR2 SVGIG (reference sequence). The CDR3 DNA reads TGTGCCTGGAGCGCCCAGGGGGATCAGCCCCAGCATTTT. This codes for CAWSAQGDQPQHF.

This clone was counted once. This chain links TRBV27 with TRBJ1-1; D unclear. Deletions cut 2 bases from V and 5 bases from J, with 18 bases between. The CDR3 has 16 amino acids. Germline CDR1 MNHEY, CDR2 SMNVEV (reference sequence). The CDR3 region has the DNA TGTGCCAGCAGTTTAGGTTCGCTGTCGCCGGGAACTGAAGCTTTCTTT. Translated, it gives CASSLGSLSPGTEAFF.

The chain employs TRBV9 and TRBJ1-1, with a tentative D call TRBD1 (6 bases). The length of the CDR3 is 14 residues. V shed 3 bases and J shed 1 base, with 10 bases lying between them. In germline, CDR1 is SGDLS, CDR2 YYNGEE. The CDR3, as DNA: TGTGCCAGCAGCGCGTCGGACAGGAACACTGAAGCTTTCTTT. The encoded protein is CASSASDRNTEAFF.